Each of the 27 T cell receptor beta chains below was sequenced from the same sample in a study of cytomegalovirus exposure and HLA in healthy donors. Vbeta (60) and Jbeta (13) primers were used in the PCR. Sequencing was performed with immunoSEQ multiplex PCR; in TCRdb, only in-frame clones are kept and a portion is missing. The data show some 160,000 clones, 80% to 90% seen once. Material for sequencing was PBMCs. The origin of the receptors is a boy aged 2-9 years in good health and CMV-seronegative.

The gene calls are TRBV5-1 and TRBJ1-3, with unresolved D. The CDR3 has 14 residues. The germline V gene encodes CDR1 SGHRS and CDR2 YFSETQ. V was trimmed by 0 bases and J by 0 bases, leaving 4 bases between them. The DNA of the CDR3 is TGCGCCAGCAGCTTGGAGCCCTCTGGAAACACCATATATTTT. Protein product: CASSLEPSGNTIYF.

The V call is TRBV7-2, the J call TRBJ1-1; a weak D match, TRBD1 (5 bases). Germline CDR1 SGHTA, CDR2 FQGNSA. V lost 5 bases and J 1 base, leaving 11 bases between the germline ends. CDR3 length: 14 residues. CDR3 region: CASSQGAQNTEAFF. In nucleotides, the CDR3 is TGTGCCAGCAGCCAAGGGGCCCAGAACACTGAAGCTTTCTTT. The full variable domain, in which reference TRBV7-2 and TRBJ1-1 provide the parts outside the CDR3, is GAGVSQSPSNKVTEKGKDVELRCDPISGHTALYWYRQSLGQGLEFLIYFQGNSAPDKSGLPSDRFSAERTGGSVSTLTIQRTQQEDSAVYLCASSQGAQNTEAFFGQGTRLTVV.

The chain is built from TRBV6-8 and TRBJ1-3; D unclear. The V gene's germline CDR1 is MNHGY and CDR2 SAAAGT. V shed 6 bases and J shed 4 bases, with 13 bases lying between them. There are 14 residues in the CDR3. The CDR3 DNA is TGTGCCAGCAGCCATGCGAGGGTGGGAAACACCATATATTTT. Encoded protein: CASSHARVGNTIYF.

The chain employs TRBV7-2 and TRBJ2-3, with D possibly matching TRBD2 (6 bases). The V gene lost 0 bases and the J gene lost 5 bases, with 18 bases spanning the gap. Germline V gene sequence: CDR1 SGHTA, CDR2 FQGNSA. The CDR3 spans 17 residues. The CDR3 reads CASSLAGPPGAGDTQYF. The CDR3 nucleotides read TGTGCCAGCAGCTTAGCGGGCCCACCCGGAGCGGGAGATACGCAGTATTTT.

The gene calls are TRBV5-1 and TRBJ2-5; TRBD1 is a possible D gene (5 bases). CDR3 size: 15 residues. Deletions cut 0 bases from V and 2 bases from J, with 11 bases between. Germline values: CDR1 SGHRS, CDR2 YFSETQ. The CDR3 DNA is TGCGCCAGCAGCTTGGCCCGACAGATACAAGAGACCCAGTACTTC. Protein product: CASSLARQIQETQYF.

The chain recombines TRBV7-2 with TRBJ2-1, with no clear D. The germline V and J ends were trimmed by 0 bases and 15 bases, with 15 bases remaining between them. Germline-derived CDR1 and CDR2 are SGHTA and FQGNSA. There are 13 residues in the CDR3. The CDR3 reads CASSLANSLYTFF. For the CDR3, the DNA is TGTGCCAGCAGCTTAGCGAACAGCCTTTATACGTTCTTC.

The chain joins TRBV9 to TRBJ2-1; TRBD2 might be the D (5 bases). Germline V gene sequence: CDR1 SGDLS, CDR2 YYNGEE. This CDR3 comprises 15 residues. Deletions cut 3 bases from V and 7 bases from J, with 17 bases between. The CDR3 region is CASSAAVGGMNEQFF. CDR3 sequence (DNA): TGTGCCAGCAGCGCCGCGGTAGGAGGTATGAATGAGCAGTTCTTC.

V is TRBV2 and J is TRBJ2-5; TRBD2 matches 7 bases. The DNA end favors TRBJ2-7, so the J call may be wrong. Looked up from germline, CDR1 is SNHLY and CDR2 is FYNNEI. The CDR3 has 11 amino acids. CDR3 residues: CAIGLVTEQYF. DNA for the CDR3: TGTGCCATCGGACTAGTAACCGAGCAGTACTTC.

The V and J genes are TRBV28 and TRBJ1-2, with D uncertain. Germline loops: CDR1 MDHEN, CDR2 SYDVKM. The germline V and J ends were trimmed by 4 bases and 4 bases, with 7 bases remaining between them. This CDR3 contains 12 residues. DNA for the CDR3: TGTGCCAGCAGTTCAACAGCCTATGGCTACACCTTC. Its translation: CASSSTAYGYTF.

The CDR3 region has the DNA TGTGCCAGCAGCTACCGACTAGCGGGAATCAACGATGAGCAGTTCTTC. The encoded protein is CASSYRLAGINDEQFF. The chain employs TRBV7-8 and TRBJ2-1; 11 nucleotides align to TRBD2. From germline, CDR1 is SGHVS and CDR2 FQNEAQ. The CDR3 totals 16 residues. With V trimmed by 4 bases and J by 8 bases, 10 bases remained unmatched.

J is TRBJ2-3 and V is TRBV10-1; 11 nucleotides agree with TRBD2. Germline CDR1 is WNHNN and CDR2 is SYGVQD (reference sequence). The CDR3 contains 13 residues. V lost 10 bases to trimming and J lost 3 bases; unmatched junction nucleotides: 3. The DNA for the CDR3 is TGCGCCACAACTAGCGGGAGAACAGATACGCAGTATTTT. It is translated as CATTSGRTDTQYF.

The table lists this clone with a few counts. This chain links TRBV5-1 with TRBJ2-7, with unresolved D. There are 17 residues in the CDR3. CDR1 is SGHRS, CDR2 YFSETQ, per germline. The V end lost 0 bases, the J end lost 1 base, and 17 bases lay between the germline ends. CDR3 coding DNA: TGCGCCAGCAGCTTGGATCTCCCAGTCGTTGTATCCTACGAGCAGTACTTC. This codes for CASSLDLPVVVSYEQYF.

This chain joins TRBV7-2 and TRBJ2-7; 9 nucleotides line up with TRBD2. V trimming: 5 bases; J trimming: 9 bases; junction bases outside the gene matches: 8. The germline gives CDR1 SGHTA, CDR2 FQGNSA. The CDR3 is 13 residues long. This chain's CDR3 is CASSAHSGRGQYF. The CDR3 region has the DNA TGTGCCAGCAGCGCACATAGCGGGAGAGGGCAGTACTTC.

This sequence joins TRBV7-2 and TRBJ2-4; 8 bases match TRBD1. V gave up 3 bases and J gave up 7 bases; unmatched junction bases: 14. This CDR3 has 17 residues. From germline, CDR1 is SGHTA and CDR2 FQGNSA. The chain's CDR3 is CASSFTPQQGGINIQYF. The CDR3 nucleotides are TGTGCCAGCAGCTTCACCCCCCAACAGGGGGGAATTAACATTCAGTACTTC.

CDR3 DNA: TGTGCCAGCAGCCAAGGGCGGGAGGACTCCTACGAGCAGTACTTC. This gives the protein CASSQGREDSYEQYF. V and J are TRBV7-9 and TRBJ2-7, with 8 nucleotides matching TRBD2. This CDR3 has 15 residues. The trim removed 5 bases at V and 0 bases at J, leaving 6 bases unmatched. In germline, CDR1 is SEHNR, CDR2 FQNEAQ (reference sequence).

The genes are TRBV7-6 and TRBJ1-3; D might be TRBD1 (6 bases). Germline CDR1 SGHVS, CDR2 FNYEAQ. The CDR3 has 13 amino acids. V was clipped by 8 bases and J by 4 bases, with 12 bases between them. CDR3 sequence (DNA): TGTGCCAGCGCGGGGGCATTCGGAAACACCATATATTTT. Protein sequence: CASAGAFGNTIYF. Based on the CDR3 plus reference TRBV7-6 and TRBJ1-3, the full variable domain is GAGVSQSPRYKVTKRGQDVALRCDPISGHVSLYWYRQALGQGPEFLTYFNYEAQQDKSGLPNDRFSAERPEGSISTLTIQRTEQRDSAMYRCASAGAFGNTIYFGEGSWLTVV.

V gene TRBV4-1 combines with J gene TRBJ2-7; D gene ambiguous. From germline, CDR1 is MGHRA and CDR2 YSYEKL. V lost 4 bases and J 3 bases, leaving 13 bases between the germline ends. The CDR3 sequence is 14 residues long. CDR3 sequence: CASSPRDSIYEQYF. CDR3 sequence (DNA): TGCGCCAGCAGCCCCCGTGACTCTATCTACGAGCAGTACTTC.

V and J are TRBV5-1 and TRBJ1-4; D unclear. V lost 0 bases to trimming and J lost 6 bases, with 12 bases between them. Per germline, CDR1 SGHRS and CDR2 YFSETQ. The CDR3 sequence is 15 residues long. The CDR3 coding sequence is TGCGCCAGCAGCTTGGGCCCGGGTCGTTATGAAAAACTGTTTTTT. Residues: CASSLGPGRYEKLFF.

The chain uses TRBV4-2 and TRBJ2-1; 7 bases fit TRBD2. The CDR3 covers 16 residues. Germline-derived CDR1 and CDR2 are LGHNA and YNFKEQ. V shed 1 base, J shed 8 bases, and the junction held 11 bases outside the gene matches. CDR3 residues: CASSQGREPRGDEQFF. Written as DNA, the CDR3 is TGTGCCAGCAGCCAAGGGCGGGAGCCCCGCGGCGATGAGCAGTTCTTC.

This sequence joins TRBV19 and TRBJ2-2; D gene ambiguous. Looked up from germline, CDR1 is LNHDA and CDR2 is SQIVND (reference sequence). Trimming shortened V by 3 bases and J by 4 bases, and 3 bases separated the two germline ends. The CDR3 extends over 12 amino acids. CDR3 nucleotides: TGTGCCAGTAGTATCTCCACCGGGGAGCTGTTTTTT. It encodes CASSISTGELFF.

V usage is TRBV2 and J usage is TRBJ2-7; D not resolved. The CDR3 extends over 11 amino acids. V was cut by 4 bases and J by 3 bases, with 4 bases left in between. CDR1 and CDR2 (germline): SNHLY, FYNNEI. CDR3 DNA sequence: TGTGCCAGCAGTGCCCTCTACGAGCAGTACTTC. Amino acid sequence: CASSALYEQYF. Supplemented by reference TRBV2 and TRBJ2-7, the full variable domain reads EPEVTQTPSHQVTQMGQEVILRCVPISNHLYFYWYRQILGQKVEFLVSFYNNEISEKSEIFDDQFSVERPDGSNFTLKIRSTKLEDSAMYFCASSALYEQYFGPGTRLTVT.

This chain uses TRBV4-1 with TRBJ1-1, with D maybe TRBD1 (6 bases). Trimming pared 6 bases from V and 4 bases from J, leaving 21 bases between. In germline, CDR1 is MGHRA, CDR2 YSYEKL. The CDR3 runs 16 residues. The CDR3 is CASRRRGGRRTTEAFF. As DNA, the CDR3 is TGCGCCAGCAGGCGTCGGGGGGGGCGAAGGACCACTGAAGCTTTCTTT.

The CDR3 nucleotides are TGTGCCAGTAGGGTTACAGGGGGCCTGAATACGCAGTATTTT. Amino acid sequence: CASRVTGGLNTQYF. The genes are TRBV19 and TRBJ2-3, with TRBD1 matching over 9 bases. CDR3 length: 14 residues. The germline CDR1 and CDR2 sequences are LNHDA and SQIVND (reference sequence). J lost 7 bases, V lost 6 bases, and 8 bases had no gene match. The entire variable domain, with the rest obtained from reference TRBV19 and TRBJ2-3, is as follows: DGGITQSPKYLFRKEGQNVTLSCEQNLNHDAMYWYRQDPGQGLRLIYYSQIVNDFQKGDIAEGYSVSREKKESFPLTVTSAQKNPTAFYLCASRVTGGLNTQYFGPGTRLTVL.

DNA for the CDR3: TGTGCCAGCAGCCAAGGGGGGACTAGCGGGAGTATCTCCTACGAGCAGTACTTC. Translated, it gives CASSQGGTSGSISYEQYF. The chain recombines TRBV4-2 with TRBJ2-5; 14 bases fit TRBD2. The DNA end is more similar to TRBJ2-7, so the J call may be wrong. CDR3 length: 18 amino acids. CDR1 and CDR2 from the germline V gene are LGHNA and YNFKEQ.

CDR3 protein: CAISESSHYEQYF. DNA for the CDR3: TGTGCCATCAGTGAGTCATCACACTACGAGCAGTACTTC. This chain links TRBV10-3 with TRBJ2-7; D unclear. Per the germline V gene, CDR1 is ENHRY and CDR2 is SYGVKD. With 0 bases removed from V and 3 bases from J, the gap between germline ends came to 6 bases. The CDR3 is 13 residues long.

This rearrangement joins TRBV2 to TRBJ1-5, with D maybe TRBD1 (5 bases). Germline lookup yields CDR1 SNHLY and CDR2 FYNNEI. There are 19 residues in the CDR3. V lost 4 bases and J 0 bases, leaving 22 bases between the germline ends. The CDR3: CASSGGGAGRVNSNQPQHF. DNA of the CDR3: TGTGCCAGCAGTGGGGGAGGGGCAGGTAGGGTGAATAGCAATCAGCCCCAGCATTTT.

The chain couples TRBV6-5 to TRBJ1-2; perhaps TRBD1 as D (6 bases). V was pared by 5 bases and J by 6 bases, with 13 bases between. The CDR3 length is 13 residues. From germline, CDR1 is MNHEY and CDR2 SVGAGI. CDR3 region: CASSDPGHDGYTF. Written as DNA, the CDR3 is TGTGCCAGCAGTGATCCGGGACACGATGGCTACACCTTC.